The present TCR beta chain was sequenced within a study of shared clonotypes between healthy human individuals. Whole-study results and caveats: On the whole, naive subsets had larger estimated richness than memory subsets had.

Of note for this clone: What it binds is unknown.

The CDR3 runs to 14 residues. Germline V gene lookup returns CDR1 LNHDA and CDR2 SQIVND (reference sequence). The ends were cut back, 9 bases at V and 6 bases at J, with 15 bases in the middle. All donors were healthy HIV-negative adults lacking recent acute infections or vaccinations. TCRdb keeps only in-frame clones here, not all; method: immunoSEQ multiplex PCR. The sample records under 2,500,000 clones, roughly 95% being singletons. The sequencing input was naive CD4+ T cells sorted from blood. Noted subset: CD45RA+ positively selected. The J gene is TRBJ1-6, the V gene TRBV19; D not resolved. This sequence originates from a man younger than 35 in good health. CDR3 nucleotides: TGTGCCAGCAAAGATGACACTTTTAATTCACCCCTCCACTTT. It specifies CASKDDTFNSPLHF.